Listed below are T cell receptor beta chains from one sample, sequenced in a study of shared clonotypes between healthy human individuals. Produced via immunoSEQ multiplex PCR; TCRdb's table is partial and in-frame only. The table has 650,000 to 800,000 clones, around 70% seen once. The specimen was memory CD4+ T cells sorted from blood. The source of these receptors is a woman aged 25-40 years in good health. Both conserved end residues are part of each CDR3. A D gene is named only where the DNA matches it firmly. Clone size is not always given. Where it is, it says once, few, many or a class for expanded clones.

D gene,clone size,V gene,CDR3 length,J gene,CDR3 protein,CDR3 DNA
TRBD1,NA,TRBV5-1,16,TRBJ2-3,CASSSWETGDPDTQYF,TGCGCCAGCAGCTCGTGGGAGACAGGGGATCCAGATACGCAGTATTTT
NA,NA,TRBV7-3,14,TRBJ2-3,CASSRRISTDTQYF,TGTGCCAGCAGCCGACGGATAAGCACAGATACGCAGTATTTT
NA,NA,TRBV7-2,16,TRBJ1-5,CASSPLVLVSNQPQHF,TGTGCCAGCAGTCCACTCGTCCTTGTTAGCAATCAGCCCCAGCATTTT
NA,NA,TRBV6-6,14,TRBJ2-1,CASRPPGQYNEQFF,TGTGCCAGCAGACCTCCGGGACAATACAATGAGCAGTTCTTC
TRBD2,NA,TRBV5-1,15,TRBJ2-1,CASSLQGGSYNEQFF,TGCGCCAGCAGCTTGCAGGGAGGGTCCTACAATGAGCAGTTCTTC
NA,NA,TRBV20-1,11,TRBJ2-1,CSAIGANEQFF,TGCAGTGCTATCGGAGCTAATGAGCAGTTCTTC
NA,few,TRBV11-2,15,TRBJ2-2,CASSSQVVGPGELFF,TGTGCCAGCAGCTCACAAGTAGTTGGTCCCGGGGAGCTGTTTTTT
NA,NA,TRBV7-3,13,TRBJ2-7,CASSTQQGYEQYF,TGTGCCAGCAGCACCCAACAGGGCTACGAGCAGTACTTC
TRBD1,NA,TRBV6-1,15,TRBJ2-2,CASSAGQGLAGELFF,TGTGCCAGCAGTGCGGGACAGGGTTTAGCCGGGGAGCTGTTTTTT
NA,NA,TRBV28,18,TRBJ2-6,CASSPSGKGGSGANVLTF,TGTGCCAGCAGCCCCTCCGGGAAAGGGGGCTCTGGGGCCAACGTCCTGACTTTC
NA,NA,TRBV5-1,11,TRBJ2-4,CASSGGDIQYF,TGCGCCAGCAGCGGGGGTGACATTCAGTACTTC
TRBD1,NA,TRBV28,14,TRBJ1-2,CASSGRTGHYGYTF,TGTGCCAGCAGCGGACGGACAGGGCACTATGGCTACACCTTC
NA,NA,TRBV6-1,14,TRBJ1-1,CASSSTGFYTEAFF,TGTGCCAGCAGTAGTACAGGGTTTTACACTGAAGCTTTCTTT
TRBD2,NA,TRBV28,15,TRBJ2-7,CASSVHSGRSIEQYF,TGTGCCAGCAGCGTCCATAGCGGGAGGTCGATCGAGCAGTACTTC
NA,NA,TRBV25-1,13,TRBJ2-7,CASSDSRSYEQYF,TGTGCCAGCAGTGATTCCAGGTCCTACGAGCAGTACTTC
TRBD1,NA,TRBV11-2,19,TRBJ1-4,CASSLLFGTGTTVEEKLFF,TGTGCCAGCAGCTTACTATTCGGGACAGGCACCACGGTTGAAGAAAAACTGTTTTTT
NA,few,TRBV11-2,12,TRBJ2-2,CASSGPPGELFF,TGTGCCAGCAGCGGTCCCCCCGGGGAGCTGTTTTTT
NA,NA,TRBV29-1,13,TRBJ2-7,CSVEGTGTYEQYF,TGCAGCGTTGAAGGGACGGGCACCTACGAGCAGTACTTC
TRBD2,NA,TRBV11-3,15,TRBJ2-7,CASSLGGTRGYEQYF,TGTGCCAGCAGCTTAGGCGGGACTAGAGGTTACGAGCAGTACTTC
NA,NA,TRBV10-3,14,TRBJ2-1,CAISGSLSYNEQFF,TGTGCCATCAGTGGTTCACTCTCCTACAATGAGCAGTTCTTC
NA,few,TRBV19,12,TRBJ1-5,CASQTGNQPQHF,TGTGCCAGTCAAACAGGGAATCAGCCCCAGCATTTT
NA,NA,TRBV5-1,14,TRBJ2-4,CASSLGYAKENQYF,TGCGCCAGCAGCTTGGGTTACGCGAAGGAAAATCAGTACTTC
NA,NA,TRBV7-2,16,TRBJ2-1,CASSLAVLVRNNEQFF,TGTGCCAGCAGCTTAGCGGTTCTAGTTCGCAACAATGAGCAGTTCTTC
TRBD2,NA,TRBV5-4,15,TRBJ2-7,CASSLTSGVIYEQYF,TGTGCCAGCAGCTTGACTAGCGGGGTGATTTACGAGCAGTACTTC
TRBD1,NA,TRBV5-1,17,TRBJ2-3,CASSSSGTGRLPETQYF,TGCGCCAGCAGCAGCTCCGGGACAGGAAGGCTACCCGAGACGCAGTATTTT
NA,NA,TRBV2,14,TRBJ1-2,CASSDPGSYVGYTF,TGTGCCAGCAGCGACCCGGGAAGCTATGTTGGCTACACCTTC
NA,many,TRBV4-2,13,TRBJ1-1,CASSPFSGSEAFF,TGTGCCAGCAGCCCTTTTTCGGGCTCTGAAGCTTTCTTT
NA,NA,TRBV2,15,TRBJ1-3,CASSPLAGAGNTIYF,TGTGCCAGCAGCCCCCTGGCAGGGGCTGGAAACACCATATATTTT
NA,NA,TRBV7-2,14,TRBJ2-7,CASSWTRAVHEQYF,TGTGCCAGCAGCTGGACTCGGGCGGTTCACGAGCAGTACTTC
NA,NA,TRBV27,15,TRBJ2-1,CASSPLGTGFDEQFF,TGTGCCAGCAGCCCCCTCGGCACAGGGTTCGATGAGCAGTTCTTC
TRBD1,few,TRBV5-1,15,TRBJ2-1,CASSSGTASYNEQFF,TGCGCCAGCAGCTCCGGGACAGCGTCCTACAATGAGCAGTTCTTC
NA,NA,TRBV6-6,14,TRBJ1-2,CASSYAEEGYGYTF,TGTGCCAGCAGTTACGCGGAGGAAGGGTATGGCTACACCTTC
TRBD1,NA,TRBV28,13,TRBJ1-5,CASGDRGYQPQHF,TGTGCCAGCGGGGACAGGGGGTATCAGCCCCAGCATTTT
NA,NA,TRBV5-1,14,TRBJ2-7,CASSLGDIFGEQYF,TGCGCCAGCAGCTTGGGAGACATATTCGGCGAGCAGTACTTC
TRBD1,many,TRBV2,13,TRBJ2-1,CAATGDGSNEQFF,TGTGCCGCGACAGGGGATGGAAGCAATGAGCAGTTCTTC
NA,NA,TRBV5-1,13,TRBJ2-5,CASSLVGPETQYF,TGCGCCAGCAGCTTGGTGGGGCCGGAGACCCAGTACTTC
NA,NA,TRBV7-6,15,TRBJ2-2,CASKKGGTNTGELFF,TGTGCCAGCAAAAAGGGGGGGACGAACACCGGGGAGCTGTTTTTT
NA,few,TRBV7-9,16,TRBJ2-1,CASSLVQGPLKNEQFF,TGTGCCAGCAGCTTAGTACAGGGCCCCTTGAAGAATGAGCAGTTCTTC
NA,NA,TRBV6-6,11,TRBJ2-7,CASSAYDEQYF,TGTGCCAGCAGTGCGTATGACGAGCAGTACTTC
TRBD2,NA,TRBV30,14,TRBJ2-3,CAWAPGLAGYTQYF,TGTGCCTGGGCCCCGGGACTAGCGGGATATACGCAGTATTTT
NA,NA,TRBV5-1,14,TRBJ1-2,CASTPGTESYGYTF,TGCGCCAGTACCCCGGGGACGGAGTCTTATGGCTACACCTTC
NA,NA,TRBV28,10,TRBJ1-5,CASNLWPQHF,TGTGCCAGCAACCTATGGCCCCAGCATTTT
NA,NA,TRBV4-1,14,TRBJ1-2,CASSQDSKNYGYTF,TGCGCCAGCAGCCAAGATTCGAAGAACTATGGCTACACCTTC
TRBD1,NA,TRBV18,14,TRBJ1-5,CASSPGGQDQPQHF,TGTGCCAGCTCACCGGGGGGACAGGATCAGCCCCAGCATTTT
NA,once,TRBV10-1,15,TRBJ2-7,CASSVVQGQSYEQYF,TGCGCCAGCAGTGTGGTCCAAGGACAGTCCTACGAGCAGTACTTC
TRBD2,NA,TRBV14,14,TRBJ2-3,CASSQAGGPDTQYF,TGTGCCAGCAGCCAAGCGGGAGGGCCAGATACGCAGTATTTT
TRBD1,NA,TRBV28,15,TRBJ1-3,CASVPGTGEGNTIYF,TGTGCCAGCGTTCCTGGGACAGGGGAGGGAAACACCATATATTTT
TRBD2,NA,TRBV19,17,TRBJ2-3,CASSIRWTSGMADTQYF,TGTGCCAGTAGTATCCGATGGACTAGCGGGATGGCAGATACGCAGTATTTT
TRBD2,NA,TRBV11-2,15,TRBJ2-2,CASSLSSGSPGELFF,TGTGCCAGCAGCTTGTCTAGCGGGAGTCCCGGGGAGCTGTTTTTT
NA,few,TRBV2,11,TRBJ2-3,CASRQADTQYF,TGTGCCAGCAGACAGGCAGATACGCAGTATTTT
TRBD1,few,TRBV4-2,15,TRBJ2-1,CASSRTGQGYNEQFF,TGTGCCAGCAGCCGGACGGGACAGGGGTACAATGAGCAGTTCTTC
NA,NA,TRBV5-1,14,TRBJ2-5,CASSFPGRAETQYF,TGCGCCAGCAGCTTCCCTGGCAGGGCAGAGACCCAGTACTTC
NA,few,TRBV6-1,12,TRBJ2-3,CASSEAFDTQYF,TGTGCCAGCAGTGAGGCCTTTGATACGCAGTATTTT